The clone carrying this T cell receptor (beta chain) was detected only a few times. This record belongs to a study of response to subunit inactivated influenza vaccine. Each CDR3 protein gets one entry after TCRdb re-called the RT-PCR reads with MiXCR. The table shows about 700,000 distinct CDR3 sequences, with around 15% occurring only once. J was trimmed by 4 bases and V by 3 bases; bases with no gene match: 8. Germline CDR1 is SEHNR and CDR2 is FQNEAQ (reference sequence). The CDR3 spans 17 residues. The source was PBMCs from blood, collected approximately 15 days before vaccination. The V gene is TRBV7-9, the J gene TRBJ2-6; 8 bases line up with TRBD1. This TCR derives from a man aged 50-60 years who received an inactivated influenza vaccine. The CDR3 here is CASSLRTGSNGANVLTF. The DNA for the CDR3 is TGTGCCAGCAGCTTGAGGACAGGGTCGAACGGGGCCAACGTCCTGACTTTC.